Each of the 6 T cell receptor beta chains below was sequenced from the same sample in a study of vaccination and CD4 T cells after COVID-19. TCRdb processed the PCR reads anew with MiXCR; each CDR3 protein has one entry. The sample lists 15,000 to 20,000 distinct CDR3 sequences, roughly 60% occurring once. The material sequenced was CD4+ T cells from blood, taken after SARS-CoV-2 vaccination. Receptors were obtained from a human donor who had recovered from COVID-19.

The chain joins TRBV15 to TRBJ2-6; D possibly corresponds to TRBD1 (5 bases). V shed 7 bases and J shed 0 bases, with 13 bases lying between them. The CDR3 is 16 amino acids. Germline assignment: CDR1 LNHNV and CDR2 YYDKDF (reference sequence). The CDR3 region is CATTQTVRSGANVLTF. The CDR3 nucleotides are TGTGCCACCACCCAGACAGTGCGCTCTGGGGCCAACGTCCTGACTTTC.

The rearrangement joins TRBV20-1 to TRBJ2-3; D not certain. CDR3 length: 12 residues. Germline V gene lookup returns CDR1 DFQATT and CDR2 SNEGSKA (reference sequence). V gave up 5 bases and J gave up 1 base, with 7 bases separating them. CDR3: CSAATGTDTQYF. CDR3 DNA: TGCAGTGCTGCAACAGGCACAGATACGCAGTATTTT.

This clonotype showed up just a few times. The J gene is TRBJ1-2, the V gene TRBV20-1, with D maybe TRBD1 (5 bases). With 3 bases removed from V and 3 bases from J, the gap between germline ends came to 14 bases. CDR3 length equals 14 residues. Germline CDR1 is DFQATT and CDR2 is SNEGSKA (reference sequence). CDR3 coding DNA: TGCAGTGCTAGGAAAGGGGCGGGCGACTATGGCTACACCTTC. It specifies CSARKGAGDYGYTF.

The CDR3 coding sequence is TGTGCCAGCAGCTTAATCCTAGCCAAAAACATTCAGTACTTC. Residues: CASSLILAKNIQYF. The J gene is TRBJ2-4, the V gene TRBV7-2; D remains ambiguous. V gave up 2 bases and J gave up 0 bases, with 5 bases separating them. The CDR3 is 14 amino acids. Germline V gives CDR1 SGHTA, CDR2 FQGNSA.

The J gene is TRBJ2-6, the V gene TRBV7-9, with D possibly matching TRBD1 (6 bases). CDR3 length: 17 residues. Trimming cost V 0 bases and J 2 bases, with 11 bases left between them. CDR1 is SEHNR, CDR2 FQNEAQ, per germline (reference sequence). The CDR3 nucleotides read TGTGCCAGCAGCTTAGCCCTACAGGGACCTGGGGCCAACGTCCTGACTTTC. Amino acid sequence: CASSLALQGPGANVLTF.

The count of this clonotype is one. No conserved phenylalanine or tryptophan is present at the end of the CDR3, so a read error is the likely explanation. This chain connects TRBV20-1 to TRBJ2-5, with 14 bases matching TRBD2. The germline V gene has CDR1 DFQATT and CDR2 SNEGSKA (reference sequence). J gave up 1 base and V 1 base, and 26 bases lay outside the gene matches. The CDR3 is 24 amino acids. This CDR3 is CSARAPRFWVEGTSGSFFQETQYY. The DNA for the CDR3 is TGCAGTGCTAGAGCCCCCCGTTTTTGGGTCGAAGGGACTAGCGGGAGTTTTTTCCAAGAGACCCAGTACTAC.